This T cell receptor beta chain was recovered during a study of T cell changes during pregnancy in multiple sclerosis. The CDR3 is made up of 16 amino acids. Trimming at V came to 2 bases and at J to 2 bases, leaving 3 bases not matched to a gene. Looked up from germline, CDR1 is SGHDT and CDR2 is YYEEEE. Repertoires were generated with immunoSEQ multiplex PCR, while TCRdb's copy carries only in-frame clones and drops some. This sample yields 70,000 to 80,000 clones, of which less than 95% are seen a single time; 0.58% belongs to the top ten. This clone was seen only once. Sequences were derived from peripheral blood, sampled in the third trimester of pregnancy. The origin of this receptor is a female donor with multiple sclerosis, enrolled in a pregnancy study. The gene calls are TRBV5-6 and TRBJ2-3, with TRBD2 matching 12 bases. CDR3 nucleotides: TGTGCCAGCAGCTTTCGACTAGCGGGGGCCACAGATACGCAGTATTTT. Translation: CASSFRLAGATDTQYF.